This TCR beta chain was profiled in a study of response to subunit inactivated influenza vaccine. The CDR3 loop spans 13 amino acids. V was clipped by 6 bases and J by 2 bases, with 9 bases between them. The germline gives CDR1 KGHDR, CDR2 SFDVKD. TCRdb redid the calling of the RT-PCR reads with MiXCR, one entry per CDR3 protein. The sample shows about 570,000 distinct CDR3 sequences, about 10% of them seen only once. These sequences were also reported in another study, on T cells expressing NK-cell markers. This second study says: In generating TCR beta cDNA, 5'RACE template switching with UMIs was used. Sorting was restricted to alpha-beta TCR T cells by an anti-gamma-delta TCR antibody in several experiments.

The chain links TRBV24-1 to TRBJ2-5; tentative D call: TRBD2 (5 bases). This clonotype originated in a man aged 50-59 years who received an inactivated influenza vaccine. The sequencing here drew on PBMCs from blood, taken on the day of vaccination. The CDR3 bases are TGTGCCACCAGTCTCCGGGAACAAGAGACCCAGTACTTC. As protein: CATSLREQETQYF.